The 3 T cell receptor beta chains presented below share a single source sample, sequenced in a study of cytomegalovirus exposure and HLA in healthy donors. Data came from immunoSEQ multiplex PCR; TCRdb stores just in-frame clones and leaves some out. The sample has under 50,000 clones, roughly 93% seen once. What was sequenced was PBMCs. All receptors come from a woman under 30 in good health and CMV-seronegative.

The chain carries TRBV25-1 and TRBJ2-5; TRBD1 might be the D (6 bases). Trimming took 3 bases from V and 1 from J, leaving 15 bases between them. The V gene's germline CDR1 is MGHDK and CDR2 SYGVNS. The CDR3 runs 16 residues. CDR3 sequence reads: CASSDTTQGPQETQYF. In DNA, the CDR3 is TGTGCCAGCAGTGATACGACACAGGGACCCCAAGAGACCCAGTACTTC.

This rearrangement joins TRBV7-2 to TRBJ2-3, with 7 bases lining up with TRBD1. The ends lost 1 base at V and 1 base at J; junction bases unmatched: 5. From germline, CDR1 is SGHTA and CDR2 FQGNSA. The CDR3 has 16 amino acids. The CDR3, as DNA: TGTGCCAGCAGCTTAGGAGGGGGCCGCGGCACAGATACGCAGTATTTT. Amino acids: CASSLGGGRGTDTQYF.

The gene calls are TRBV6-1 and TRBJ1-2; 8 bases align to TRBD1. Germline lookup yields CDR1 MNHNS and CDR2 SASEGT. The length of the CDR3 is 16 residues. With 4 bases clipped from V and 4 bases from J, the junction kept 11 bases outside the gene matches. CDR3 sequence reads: CASSAGQGAVGYGYTF. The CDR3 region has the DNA TGTGCCAGCAGTGCCGGACAGGGAGCGGTTGGCTATGGCTACACCTTC.